The rows below give T cell receptor beta chains drawn from one sample of a study of beta chain features in type 1 diabetes. Assay: immunoSEQ multiplex PCR; the TCRdb copy retains only in-frame clones and omits some. The sample includes hundreds of thousands of clones, 15% of them seen just once. The source material was naive CD4+ T cells from blood. The receptors come from a man aged 18 to 29 with type 1 diabetes. The CDR3 runs from the conserved cysteine through the conserved F or W. D genes are given only for firm matches. Some rows mark clone size as missing; the rest say once, few, many or name a class of expanded clone.

clone_size,j_call,d_call,v_call,cdr3_aa,cdr3_nt
few,TRBJ2-5,.,TRBV5-1,CASSLTGLGETQYF,TGCGCCAGCAGTTTAACGGGATTAGGAGAGACCCAGTACTTC
few,TRBJ2-7,.,TRBV5-1,CASSLTVYEQYF,TGCGCCAGCAGCTTGACAGTCTACGAGCAGTACTTC
.,TRBJ2-1,TRBD1,TRBV7-9,CASSERQGAYNEQFF,TGTGCCAGCAGCGAAAGACAGGGGGCCTACAATGAGCAGTTCTTC
.,TRBJ2-5,TRBD1,TRBV6-5,CASRRGRSETQYF,TGTGCCAGCAGGAGGGGGCGATCAGAGACCCAGTACTTC
few,TRBJ2-7,.,TRBV5-1,CASSLVGANEQYF,TGCGCCAGCAGCTTGGTCGGAGCGAACGAGCAGTACTTC
few,TRBJ1-2,.,TRBV28,CASSSSGRGYGYTF,TGTGCCAGCAGTTCGTCAGGTCGGGGCTATGGCTACACCTTC
few,TRBJ1-3,.,TRBV30,CAWQATGSGNTIYF,TGTGCCTGGCAAGCTACAGGGTCTGGAAACACCATATATTTT
.,TRBJ2-3,TRBD2,TRBV7-2,CASSRLPSGGRRNTQYF,TGTGCCAGCAGCCGTCTTCCTAGCGGGGGCCGTAGGAATACGCAGTATTTT
few,TRBJ1-1,.,TRBV5-1,CASSGGWNTEAFF,TGCGCCAGCAGCGGAGGCTGGAACACTGAAGCTTTCTTT
.,TRBJ1-2,.,TRBV6-4,CATRAGNYGYTF,TGTGCCACCAGGGCAGGCAACTATGGCTACACCTTC
.,TRBJ2-3,TRBD2,TRBV6-6,CASNLAGGDTQYF,TGTGCCAGCAATTTAGCGGGTGGGGATACGCAGTATTTT
.,TRBJ2-1,TRBD2,TRBV5-4,CASSRGLAGGLEQFF,TGTGCCAGCAGCCGGGGACTAGCGGGAGGACTAGAGCAGTTCTTC
.,TRBJ1-4,TRBD1,TRBV30,CAWSRQTGGFNEKLFF,TGTGCCTGGAGCCGGCAAACAGGGGGCTTTAATGAAAAACTGTTTTTT
.,TRBJ1-2,TRBD1,TRBV30,CAWKGDRSHYGYTF,TGTGCCTGGAAGGGGGACAGATCACACTATGGCTACACCTTC
.,TRBJ2-1,.,TRBV29-1,CSVGGEIHNEQFF,TGCAGCGTTGGCGGGGAAATCCACAATGAGCAGTTCTTC
few,TRBJ2-7,.,TRBV29-1,CSVEVGGIGADEQYF,TGCAGCGTTGAAGTAGGAGGGATTGGTGCGGACGAGCAGTACTTC
.,TRBJ2-2,TRBD2,TRBV5-4,CASSRSLAGNTGELFF,TGTGCCAGCAGCCGGTCACTAGCGGGGAACACCGGGGAGCTGTTTTTT
few,TRBJ1-5,TRBD1,TRBV7-2,CASSSDRGSQPQHF,TGTGCCAGCAGCTCCGACAGGGGAAGTCAGCCCCAGCATTTT
.,TRBJ2-3,.,TRBV7-2,CASSLGPSTDTQYF,TGTGCCAGCAGCTTAGGGCCCTCCACAGATACGCAGTATTTT
.,TRBJ2-5,.,TRBV27,CASSLRGRQETQYF,TGTGCCAGCAGTTTACGGGGAAGGCAAGAGACCCAGTACTTC
.,TRBJ1-2,.,TRBV29-1,CSVDAGRGDGYTF,TGCAGCGTTGATGCAGGGAGGGGGGATGGCTACACCTTC
few,TRBJ2-5,TRBD2,TRBV2,CASRTSGAPQETQYF,TGTGCCAGCAGGACTAGCGGGGCGCCGCAAGAGACCCAGTACTTC
few,TRBJ2-1,TRBD2,TRBV19,CASGLAGTNEQFF,TGTGCCAGTGGACTAGCGGGAACCAATGAGCAGTTCTTC
few,TRBJ2-7,.,TRBV7-6,CASSSTGTEQYF,TGTGCCAGCAGTTCTACAGGAACCGAGCAGTACTTC
few,TRBJ2-3,.,TRBV23-1,CASSQSGRGRVADTQYF,TGCGCCAGCAGTCAATCAGGCAGGGGAAGGGTAGCAGATACGCAGTATTTT
.,TRBJ2-2,.,TRBV15,CATSRVPGVTGELFF,TGTGCCACCAGCAGAGTGCCAGGGGTCACCGGGGAGCTGTTTTTT
.,TRBJ2-4,.,TRBV7-2,CASSPSVTGAKNIQYF,TGTGCCAGCAGCCCCTCGGTTACGGGGGCCAAAAACATTCAGTACTTC
few,TRBJ2-5,TRBD2,TRBV7-2,CASSLEGLERETQYF,TGTGCCAGCAGCTTAGAGGGACTAGAAAGAGAGACCCAGTACTTC
few,TRBJ1-1,.,TRBV30,CAWSLLNTEAFF,TGTGCCTGGAGTCTACTGAACACTGAAGCTTTCTTT
.,TRBJ2-1,.,TRBV4-1,CASSQVGQRSREQFF,TGCGCCAGCAGCCAAGTTGGACAAAGATCGCGCGAGCAGTTCTTC
once,TRBJ2-2,TRBD2,TRBV4-2,CASRNRISGRALYTGELFF,TGTGCCAGCAGGAACCGCATTTCTGGGAGGGCCTTATATACCGGGGAGCTGTTTTTT